This T cell receptor (beta chain) was recovered during a study of breast tumors, draining lymph nodes, adjacent tissues. Findings and caveats of the study: Data only fit, rather than demonstrated, lymph node origin of most tumor T cells.

TCRdb analysed the multiplex PCR reads with MiXCR anew, one entry per CDR3 protein. The sample lists tens of thousands of distinct CDR3 sequences; 23% were seen once. This CDR3 region has 16 residues. The germline CDR1 and CDR2 sequences are SGHNT and YENEEA. J was trimmed by 3 bases and V by 5 bases; bases with no gene match: 7. For this clonotype: The antigen remains unidentified.

The receptor's source is a female donor with breast cancer. Some clones in this sample may be carry-over from other donors' samples. Sequenced sample: breast tumor tissue. V usage is TRBV11-3 and J usage is TRBJ2-2; 9 bases are shared with TRBD1. As DNA, the CDR3 is TGTGCCAGCAGCCTTTTTGGACAGGGGTACACCGGGGAGCTGTTTTTT. It is translated as CASSLFGQGYTGELFF.